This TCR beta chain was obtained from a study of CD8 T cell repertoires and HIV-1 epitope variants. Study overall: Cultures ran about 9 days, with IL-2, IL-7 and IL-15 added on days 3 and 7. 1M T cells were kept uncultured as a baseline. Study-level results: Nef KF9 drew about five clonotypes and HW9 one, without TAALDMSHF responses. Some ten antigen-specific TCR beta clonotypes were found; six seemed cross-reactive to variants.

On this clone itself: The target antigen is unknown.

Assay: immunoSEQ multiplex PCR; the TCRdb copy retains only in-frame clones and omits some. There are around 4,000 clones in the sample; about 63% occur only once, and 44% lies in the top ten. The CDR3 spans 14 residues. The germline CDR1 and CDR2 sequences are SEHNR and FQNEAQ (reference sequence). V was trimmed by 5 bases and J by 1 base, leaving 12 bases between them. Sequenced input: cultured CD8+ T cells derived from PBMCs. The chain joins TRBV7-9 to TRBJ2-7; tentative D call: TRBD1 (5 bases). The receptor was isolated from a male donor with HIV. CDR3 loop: CASSPVQGSYEQYF. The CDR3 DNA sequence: TGTGCCAGCAGCCCCGTGCAGGGTTCCTACGAGCAGTACTTC.